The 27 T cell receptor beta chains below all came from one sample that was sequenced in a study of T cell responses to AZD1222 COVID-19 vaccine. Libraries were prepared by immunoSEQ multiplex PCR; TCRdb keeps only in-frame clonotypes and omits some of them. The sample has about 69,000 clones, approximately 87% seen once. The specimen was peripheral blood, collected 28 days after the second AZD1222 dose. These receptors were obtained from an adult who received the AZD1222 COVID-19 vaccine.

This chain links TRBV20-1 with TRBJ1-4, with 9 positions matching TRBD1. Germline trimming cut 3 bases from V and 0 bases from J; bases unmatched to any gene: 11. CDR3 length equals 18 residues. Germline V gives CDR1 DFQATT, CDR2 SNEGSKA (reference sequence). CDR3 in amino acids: CSASVPGTGFSTNEKLFF. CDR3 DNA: TGCAGTGCTAGTGTGCCTGGGACAGGGTTCTCAACTAATGAAAAACTGTTTTTT.

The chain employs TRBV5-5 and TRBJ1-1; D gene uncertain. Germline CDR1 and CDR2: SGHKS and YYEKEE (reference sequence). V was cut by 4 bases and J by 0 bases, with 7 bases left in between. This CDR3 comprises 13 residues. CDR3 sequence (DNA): TGTGCCAGCAGCCTTGGGATGAACACTGAAGCTTTCTTT. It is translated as CASSLGMNTEAFF.

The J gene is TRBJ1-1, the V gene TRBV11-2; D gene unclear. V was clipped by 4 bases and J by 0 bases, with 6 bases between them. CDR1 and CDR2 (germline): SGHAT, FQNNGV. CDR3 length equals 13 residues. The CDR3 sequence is CASSYDVNTEAFF. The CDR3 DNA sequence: TGTGCCAGCAGCTACGACGTGAACACTGAAGCTTTCTTT.

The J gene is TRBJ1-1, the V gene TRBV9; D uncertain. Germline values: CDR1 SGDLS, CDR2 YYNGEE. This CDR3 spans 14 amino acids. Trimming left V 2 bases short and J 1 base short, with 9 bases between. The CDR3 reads CASSVRAKNTEAFF. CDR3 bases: TGTGCCAGCAGCGTCCGGGCAAAGAACACTGAAGCTTTCTTT. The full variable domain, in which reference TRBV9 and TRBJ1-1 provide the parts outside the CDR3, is DSGVTQTPKHLITATGQRVTLRCSPRSGDLSVYWYQQSLDQGLQFLIQYYNGEERAKGNILERFSAQQFPDLHSELNLSSLELGDSALYFCASSVRAKNTEAFFGQGTRLTVV.

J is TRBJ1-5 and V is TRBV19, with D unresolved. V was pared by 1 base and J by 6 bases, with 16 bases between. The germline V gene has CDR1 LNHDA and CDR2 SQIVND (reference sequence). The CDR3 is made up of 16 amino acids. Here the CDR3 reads CASSIVNPSRPQPQHF. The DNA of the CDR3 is TGTGCCAGTAGTATAGTTAACCCCAGCCGTCCTCAGCCCCAGCATTTT.

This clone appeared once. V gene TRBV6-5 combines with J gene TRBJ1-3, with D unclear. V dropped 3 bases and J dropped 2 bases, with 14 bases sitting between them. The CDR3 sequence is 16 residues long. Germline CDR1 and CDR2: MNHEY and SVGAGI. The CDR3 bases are TGTGCCAGCAGTTATTCTCGGGGAACGGCTGGAAACACCATATATTTT. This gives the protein CASSYSRGTAGNTIYF.

The CDR3 spells CASSDTSLGAPGANVLTF. The CDR3 region has the DNA TGTGCCAGCAGTGACACTAGCCTAGGGGCGCCTGGGGCCAACGTCCTGACTTTC. This chain joins TRBV25-1 and TRBJ2-6; D may be TRBD2 (6 bases). CDR1 and CDR2 (germline): MGHDK, SYGVNS. V lost 3 bases and J lost 2, with 17 bases in between. The CDR3 consists of 18 residues.

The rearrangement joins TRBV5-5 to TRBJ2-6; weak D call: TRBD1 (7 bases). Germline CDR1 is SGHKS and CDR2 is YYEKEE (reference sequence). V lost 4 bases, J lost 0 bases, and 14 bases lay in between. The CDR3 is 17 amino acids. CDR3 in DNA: TGTGCCAGCAGCGGGGGGACAGCCCTCTCTGGGGCCAACGTCCTGACTTTC. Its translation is CASSGGTALSGANVLTF.

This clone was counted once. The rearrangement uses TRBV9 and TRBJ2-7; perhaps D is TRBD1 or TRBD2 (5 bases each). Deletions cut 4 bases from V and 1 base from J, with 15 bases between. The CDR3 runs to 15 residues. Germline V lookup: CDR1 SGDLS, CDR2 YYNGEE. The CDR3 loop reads CASSNRDGSSYEQYF. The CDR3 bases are TGTGCCAGCAGCAACCGGGACGGCTCATCCTACGAGCAGTACTTC.

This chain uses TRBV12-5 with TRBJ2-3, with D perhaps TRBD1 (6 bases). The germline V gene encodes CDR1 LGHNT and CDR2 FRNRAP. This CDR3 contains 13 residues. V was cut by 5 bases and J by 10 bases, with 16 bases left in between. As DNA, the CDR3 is TGTGCTAGTGGTCAAGAACAGGGTCGGGCGCAGTATTTT. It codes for CASGQEQGRAQYF.

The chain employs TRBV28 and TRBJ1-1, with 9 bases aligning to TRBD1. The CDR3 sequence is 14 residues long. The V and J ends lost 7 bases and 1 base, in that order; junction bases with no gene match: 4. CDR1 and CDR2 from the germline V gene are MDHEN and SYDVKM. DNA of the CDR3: TGTGCCAGCACTCCGGGACAGGGGAACACTGAAGCTTTCTTT. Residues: CASTPGQGNTEAFF.

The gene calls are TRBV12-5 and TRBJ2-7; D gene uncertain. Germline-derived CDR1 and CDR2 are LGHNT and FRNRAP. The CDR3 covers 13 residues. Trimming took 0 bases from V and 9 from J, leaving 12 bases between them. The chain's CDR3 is CASGLVNEHGQYF. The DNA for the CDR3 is TGTGCTAGTGGTTTGGTAAACGAACATGGGCAGTACTTC.

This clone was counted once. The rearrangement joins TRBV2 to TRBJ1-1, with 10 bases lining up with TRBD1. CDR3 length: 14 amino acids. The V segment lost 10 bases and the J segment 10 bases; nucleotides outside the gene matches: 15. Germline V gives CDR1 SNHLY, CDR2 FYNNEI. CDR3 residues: CATSAQTGGSVAFF. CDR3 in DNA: TGTGCCACGTCAGCACAGACAGGGGGCTCGGTAGCTTTCTTT.

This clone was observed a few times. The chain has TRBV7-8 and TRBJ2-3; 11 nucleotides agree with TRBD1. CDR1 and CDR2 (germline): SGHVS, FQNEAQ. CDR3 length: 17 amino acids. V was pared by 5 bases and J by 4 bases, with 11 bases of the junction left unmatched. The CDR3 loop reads CASSLDRTGGEADTQYF. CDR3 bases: TGTGCCAGCAGCCTAGACCGGACAGGGGGCGAGGCAGATACGCAGTATTTT.

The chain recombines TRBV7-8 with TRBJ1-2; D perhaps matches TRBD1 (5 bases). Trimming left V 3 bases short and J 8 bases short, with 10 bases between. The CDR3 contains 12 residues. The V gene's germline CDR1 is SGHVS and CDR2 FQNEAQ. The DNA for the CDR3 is TGTGCCAGCAGCTTGGGAGGGGACGGCTACACCTTC. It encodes CASSLGGDGYTF.

The CDR3 sequence: CASSLVSGQTYLGYTF. The CDR3 coding sequence is TGCGCCAGCAGCTTGGTTTCCGGACAGACATATTTGGGCTACACCTTC. The chain links TRBV5-1 to TRBJ1-2; D possibly corresponds to TRBD1 (6 bases). Trimming shortened V by 0 bases and J by 8 bases, and 20 bases separated the two germline ends. Per germline, CDR1 SGHRS and CDR2 YFSETQ. The CDR3 is 16 residues long.

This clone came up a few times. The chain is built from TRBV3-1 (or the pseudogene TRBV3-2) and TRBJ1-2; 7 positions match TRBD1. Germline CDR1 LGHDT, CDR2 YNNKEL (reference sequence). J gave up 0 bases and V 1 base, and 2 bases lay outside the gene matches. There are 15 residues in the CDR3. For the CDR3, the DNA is TGTGCCAGCAGCCAAGGACAGGGACCTAACTATGGCTACACCTTC. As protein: CASSQGQGPNYGYTF.

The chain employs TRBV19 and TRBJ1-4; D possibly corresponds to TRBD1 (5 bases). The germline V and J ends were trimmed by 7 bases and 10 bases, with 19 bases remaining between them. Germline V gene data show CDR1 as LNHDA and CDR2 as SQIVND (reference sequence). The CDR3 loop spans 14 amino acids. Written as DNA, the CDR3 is TGTGCCAGTACCAAAGGAGGGACCGCTACAAAACTGTTTTTT. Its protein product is CASTKGGTATKLFF. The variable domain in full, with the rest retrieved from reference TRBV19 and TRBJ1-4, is DGGITQSPKYLFRKEGQNVTLSCEQNLNHDAMYWYRQDPGQGLRLIYYSQIVNDFQKGDIAEGYSVSREKKESFPLTVTSAQKNPTAFYLCASTKGGTATKLFFGSGTQLSVL.

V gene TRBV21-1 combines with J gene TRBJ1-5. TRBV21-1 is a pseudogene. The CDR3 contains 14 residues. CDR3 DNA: TGTGCCAGCAGCAAAGCGCTGGGACCTTTGCCCCAGCATTTT. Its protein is CASSKALGPLPQHF.

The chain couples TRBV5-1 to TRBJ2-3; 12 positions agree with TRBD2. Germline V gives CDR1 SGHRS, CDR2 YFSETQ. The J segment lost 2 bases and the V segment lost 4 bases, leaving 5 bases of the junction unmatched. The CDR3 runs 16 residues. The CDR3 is CASSHGTSGLTDTQYF. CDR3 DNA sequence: TGCGCCAGCAGCCATGGGACTAGCGGGCTCACAGATACGCAGTATTTT.

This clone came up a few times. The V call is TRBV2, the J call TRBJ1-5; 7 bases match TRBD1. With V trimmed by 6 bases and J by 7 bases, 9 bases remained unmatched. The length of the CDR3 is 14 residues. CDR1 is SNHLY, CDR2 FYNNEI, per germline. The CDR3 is CASSRDSTLQPQHF. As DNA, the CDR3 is TGTGCCAGCAGCCGGGACAGCACATTGCAGCCCCAGCATTTT.

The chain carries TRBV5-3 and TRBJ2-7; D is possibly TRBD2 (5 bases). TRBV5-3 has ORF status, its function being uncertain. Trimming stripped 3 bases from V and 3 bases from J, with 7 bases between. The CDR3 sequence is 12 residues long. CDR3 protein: CARSWTCYEQYF. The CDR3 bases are TGTGCCAGAAGCTGGACTTGCTACGAGCAGTACTTC.

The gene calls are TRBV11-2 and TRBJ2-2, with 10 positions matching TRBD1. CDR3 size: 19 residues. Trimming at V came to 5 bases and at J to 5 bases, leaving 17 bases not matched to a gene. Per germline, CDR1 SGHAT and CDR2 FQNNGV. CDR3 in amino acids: CASSLRDRGGGGLTGELFF. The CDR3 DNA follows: TGTGCCAGCAGCCTCCGGGACAGGGGTGGGGGAGGCCTTACCGGGGAGCTGTTTTTT.

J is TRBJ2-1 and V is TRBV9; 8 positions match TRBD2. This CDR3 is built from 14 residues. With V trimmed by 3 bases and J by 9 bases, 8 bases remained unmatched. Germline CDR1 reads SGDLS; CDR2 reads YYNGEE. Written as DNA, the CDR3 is TGTGCCAGCAGCGCCGGACTAGCCTCGAGTGAGCAGTTCTTC. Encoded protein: CASSAGLASSEQFF.

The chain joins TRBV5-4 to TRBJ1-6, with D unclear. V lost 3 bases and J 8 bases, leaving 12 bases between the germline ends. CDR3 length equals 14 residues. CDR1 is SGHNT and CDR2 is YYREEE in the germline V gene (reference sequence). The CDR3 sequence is CASSSDLQHSPLHF. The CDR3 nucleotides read TGTGCCAGCAGCTCAGACCTACAGCATTCACCCCTCCACTTT.

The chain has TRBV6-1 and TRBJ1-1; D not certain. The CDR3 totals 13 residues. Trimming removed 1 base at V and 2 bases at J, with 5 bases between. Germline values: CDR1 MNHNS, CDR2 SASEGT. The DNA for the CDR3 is TGTGCCAGCAGTGAAGGGAAAAACACTGAAGCTTTCTTT. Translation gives CASSEGKNTEAFF.

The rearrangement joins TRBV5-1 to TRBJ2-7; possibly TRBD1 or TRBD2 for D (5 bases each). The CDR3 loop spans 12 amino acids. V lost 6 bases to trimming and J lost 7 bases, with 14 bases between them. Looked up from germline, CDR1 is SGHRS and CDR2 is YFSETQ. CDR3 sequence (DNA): TGCGCCAGCAACCGGGACCCTGGTGAGCAGTACTTC. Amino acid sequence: CASNRDPGEQYF.